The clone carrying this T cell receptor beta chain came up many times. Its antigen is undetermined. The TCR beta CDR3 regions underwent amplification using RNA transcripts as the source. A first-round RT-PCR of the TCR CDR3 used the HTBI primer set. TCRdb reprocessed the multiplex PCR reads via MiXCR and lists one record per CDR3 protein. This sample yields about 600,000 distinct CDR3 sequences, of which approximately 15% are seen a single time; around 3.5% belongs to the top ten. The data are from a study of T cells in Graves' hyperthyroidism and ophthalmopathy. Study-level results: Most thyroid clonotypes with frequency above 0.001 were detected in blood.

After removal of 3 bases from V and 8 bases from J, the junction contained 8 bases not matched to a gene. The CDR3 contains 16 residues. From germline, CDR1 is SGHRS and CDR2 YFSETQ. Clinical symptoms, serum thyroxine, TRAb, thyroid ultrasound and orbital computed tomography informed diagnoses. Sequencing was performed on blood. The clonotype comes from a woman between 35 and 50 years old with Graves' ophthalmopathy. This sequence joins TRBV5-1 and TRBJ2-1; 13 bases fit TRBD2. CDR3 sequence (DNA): TGCGCCAGCAGCTCCCTTGACGGACTAGCGGGAGATGAGCAGTTCTTC. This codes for CASSSLDGLAGDEQFF.